This T cell receptor (beta chain) derives from a study of technical replicates of blood from a handful of donors (TCRdb year 2017). Points on this clone: The target of this receptor is not known. Within one base of it there is no much larger clone, and no base qualities were kept.

The CDR3 contains 16 residues, cysteine and phenylalanine counted. Only the CDR3 part of the read is kept: 48 bases, read in frame from the first base. Sequences LGHNA (CDR1) and YSLEER (CDR2) are obtained from the germline V gene. V has 0 bases trimmed and J has 4 bases trimmed; junction bases matching no gene number 5. Library preparation employed the immunoSEQ multiplex PCR assay. TCRdb stores this immuneACCESS table with in-frame sequences only. Part of the clones is absent; in the studies checked, under half of the shortfall reflects unresolved V genes, and no reason is known for the rest. This sample gives under 75,000 clones in total; roughly 94% of them show up just once. In total, the top ten clones hold about 0.4% of the sample.

Recombination linked TRBV4-3 to TRBJ2-3, with 9 central nucleotides matching TRBD1. Material: T cells isolated from PBMCs. This receptor was identified in a human donor in good health. This receptor has the CDR3 CASSQDNRGLADTQYF. The sequenced DNA: TGCGCCAGCAGCCAAGATAACAGGGGGCTGGCAGATACGCAGTATTTT.